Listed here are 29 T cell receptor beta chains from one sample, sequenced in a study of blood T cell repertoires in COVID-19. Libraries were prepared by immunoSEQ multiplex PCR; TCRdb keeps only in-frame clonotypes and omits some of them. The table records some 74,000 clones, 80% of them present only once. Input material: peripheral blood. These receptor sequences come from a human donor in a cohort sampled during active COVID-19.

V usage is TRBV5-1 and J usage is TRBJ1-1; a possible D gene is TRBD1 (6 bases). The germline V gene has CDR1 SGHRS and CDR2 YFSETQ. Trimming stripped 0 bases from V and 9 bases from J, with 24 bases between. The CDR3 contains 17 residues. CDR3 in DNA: TGCGCCAGCAGCTTGGACCGGCCCCAAACAGGGATGGGACAAGCTTTCTTT. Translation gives CASSLDRPQTGMGQAFF.

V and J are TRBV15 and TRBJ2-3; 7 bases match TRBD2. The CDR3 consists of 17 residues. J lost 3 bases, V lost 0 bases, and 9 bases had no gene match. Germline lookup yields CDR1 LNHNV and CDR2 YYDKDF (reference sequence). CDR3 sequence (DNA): TGTGCCACCAGCAGAGATTTGGCGGGAGTGGCTACAGATACGCAGTATTTT. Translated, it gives CATSRDLAGVATDTQYF.

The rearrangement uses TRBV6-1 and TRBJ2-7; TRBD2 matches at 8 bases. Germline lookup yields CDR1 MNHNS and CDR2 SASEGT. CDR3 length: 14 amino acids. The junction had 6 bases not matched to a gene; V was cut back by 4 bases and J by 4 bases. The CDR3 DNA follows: TGTGCCAGCAGTGGAGCGGGGGCCGAATACGAGCAGTACTTC. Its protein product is CASSGAGAEYEQYF.

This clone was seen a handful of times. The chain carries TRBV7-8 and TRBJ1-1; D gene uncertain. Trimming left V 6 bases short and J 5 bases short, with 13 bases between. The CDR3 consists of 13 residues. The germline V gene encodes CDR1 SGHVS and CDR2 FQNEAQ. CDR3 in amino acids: CASRSESGTEAFF. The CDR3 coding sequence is TGTGCCAGCAGATCCGAGAGTGGTACTGAAGCTTTCTTT.

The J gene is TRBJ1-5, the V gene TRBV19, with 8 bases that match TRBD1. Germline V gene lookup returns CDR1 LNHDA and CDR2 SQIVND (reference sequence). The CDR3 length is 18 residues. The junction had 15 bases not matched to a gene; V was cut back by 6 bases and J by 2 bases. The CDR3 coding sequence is TGTGCCAGTAGGACGACAGGGGTGGGAGTAATCGGCAATCAGCCCCAGCATTTT. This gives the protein CASRTTGVGVIGNQPQHF.

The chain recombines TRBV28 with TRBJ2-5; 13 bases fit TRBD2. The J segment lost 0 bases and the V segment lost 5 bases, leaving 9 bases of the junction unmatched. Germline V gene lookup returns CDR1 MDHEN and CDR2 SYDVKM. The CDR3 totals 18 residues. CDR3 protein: CASSTLGLAGVDQETQYF. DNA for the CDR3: TGTGCCAGCAGTACCCTAGGACTAGCGGGGGTGGACCAAGAGACCCAGTACTTC.

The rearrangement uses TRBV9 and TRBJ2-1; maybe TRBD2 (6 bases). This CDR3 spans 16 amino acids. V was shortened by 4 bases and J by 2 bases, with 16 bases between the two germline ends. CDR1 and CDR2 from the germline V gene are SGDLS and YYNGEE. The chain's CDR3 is CASSTQPSVTYNEQFF. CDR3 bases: TGTGCCAGCAGCACTCAACCTAGCGTAACCTACAATGAGCAGTTCTTC.

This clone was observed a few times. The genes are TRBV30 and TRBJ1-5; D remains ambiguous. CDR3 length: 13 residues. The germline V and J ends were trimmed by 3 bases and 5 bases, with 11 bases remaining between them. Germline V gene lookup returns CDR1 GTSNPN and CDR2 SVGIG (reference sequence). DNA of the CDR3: TGTGCCTGGAGCCGGGGTAGGTATCAGCCCCAGCATTTT. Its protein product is CAWSRGRYQPQHF.

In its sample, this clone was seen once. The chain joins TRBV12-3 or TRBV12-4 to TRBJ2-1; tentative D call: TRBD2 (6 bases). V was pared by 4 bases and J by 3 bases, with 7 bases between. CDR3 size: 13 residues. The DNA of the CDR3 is TGTGCCAGCAGTTGGAGGGGCTACAATGAGCAGTTCTTC. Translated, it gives CASSWRGYNEQFF.

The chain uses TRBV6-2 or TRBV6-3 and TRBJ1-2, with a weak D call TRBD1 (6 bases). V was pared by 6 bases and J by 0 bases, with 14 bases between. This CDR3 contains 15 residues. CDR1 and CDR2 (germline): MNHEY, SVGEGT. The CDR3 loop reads CASSDRQGSNYGYTF. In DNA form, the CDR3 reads TGTGCCAGCAGCGACAGGCAAGGTTCTAACTATGGCTACACCTTC.

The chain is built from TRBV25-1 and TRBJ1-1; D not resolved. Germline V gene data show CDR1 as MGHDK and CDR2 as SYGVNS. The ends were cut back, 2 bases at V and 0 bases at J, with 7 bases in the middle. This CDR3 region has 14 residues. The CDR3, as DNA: TGTGCCAGCAGTGAAGGTGCGTTGAACACTGAAGCTTTCTTT. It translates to CASSEGALNTEAFF.

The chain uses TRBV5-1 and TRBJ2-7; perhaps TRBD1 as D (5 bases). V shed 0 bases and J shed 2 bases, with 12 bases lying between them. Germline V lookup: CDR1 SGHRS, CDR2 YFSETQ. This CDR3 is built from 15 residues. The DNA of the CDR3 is TGCGCCAGCAGCTTGGTGGCGGACAAGACCTACGAGCAGTACTTC. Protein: CASSLVADKTYEQYF.

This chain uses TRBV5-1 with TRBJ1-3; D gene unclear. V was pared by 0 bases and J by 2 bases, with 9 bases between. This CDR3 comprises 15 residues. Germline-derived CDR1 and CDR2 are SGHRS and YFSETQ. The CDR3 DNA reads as TGCGCCAGCAGCTTGGACGGTGTTGCTGGAAACACCATATATTTT. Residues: CASSLDGVAGNTIYF.

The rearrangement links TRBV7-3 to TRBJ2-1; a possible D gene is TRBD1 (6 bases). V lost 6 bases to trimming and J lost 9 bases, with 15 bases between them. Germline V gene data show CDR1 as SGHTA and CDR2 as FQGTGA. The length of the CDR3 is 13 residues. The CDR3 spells CASSTGRTSEQFF. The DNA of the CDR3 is TGTGCCAGCAGTACAGGGCGGACAAGTGAGCAGTTCTTC.

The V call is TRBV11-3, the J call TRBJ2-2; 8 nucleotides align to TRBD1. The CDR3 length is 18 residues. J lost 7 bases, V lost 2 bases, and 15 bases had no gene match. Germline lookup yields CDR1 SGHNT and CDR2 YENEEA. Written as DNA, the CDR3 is TGTGCCAGCAGCTTATTGAAGGGGGCCAGGGGGCGTGACGGGGAGCTGTTTTTT. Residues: CASSLLKGARGRDGELFF.

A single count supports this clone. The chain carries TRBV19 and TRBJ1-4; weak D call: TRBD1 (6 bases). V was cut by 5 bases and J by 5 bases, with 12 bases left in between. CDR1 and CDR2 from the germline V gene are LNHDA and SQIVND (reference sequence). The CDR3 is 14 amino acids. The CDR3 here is CASSPRTGNEKLFF. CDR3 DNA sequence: TGTGCCAGTAGTCCGCGAACAGGGAATGAAAAACTGTTTTTT.

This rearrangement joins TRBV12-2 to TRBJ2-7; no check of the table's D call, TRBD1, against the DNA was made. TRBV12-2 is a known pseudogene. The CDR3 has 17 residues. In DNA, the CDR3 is TGTGCAAGTCGCTTAGGCCCGGGCAGGACACCCTCCTACGAGCAGTACTTC. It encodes CASRLGPGRTPSYEQYF.

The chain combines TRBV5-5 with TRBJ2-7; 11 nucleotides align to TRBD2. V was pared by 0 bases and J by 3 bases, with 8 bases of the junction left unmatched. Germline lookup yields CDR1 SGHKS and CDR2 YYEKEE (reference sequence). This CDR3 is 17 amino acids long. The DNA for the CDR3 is TGTGCCAGCAGCTTGGCCTCTAGCGGGGGGCTTTACTACGAGCAGTACTTC. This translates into CASSLASSGGLYYEQYF.

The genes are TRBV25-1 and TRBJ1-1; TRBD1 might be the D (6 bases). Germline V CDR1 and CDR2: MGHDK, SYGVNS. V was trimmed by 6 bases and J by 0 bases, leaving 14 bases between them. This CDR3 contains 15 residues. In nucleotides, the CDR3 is TGTGCCAGCAGGGACACGGGGGGCTTGAACACTGAAGCTTTCTTT. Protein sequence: CASRDTGGLNTEAFF.

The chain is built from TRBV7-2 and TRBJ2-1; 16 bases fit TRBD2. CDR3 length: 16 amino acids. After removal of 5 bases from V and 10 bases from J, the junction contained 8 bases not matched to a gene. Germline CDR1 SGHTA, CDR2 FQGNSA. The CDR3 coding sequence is TGTGCCAGCAGCATTCCGGGACTAGCGGGAGGGGAGGAGCAGTTCTTC. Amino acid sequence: CASSIPGLAGGEEQFF. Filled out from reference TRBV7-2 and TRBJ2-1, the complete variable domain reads GAGVSQSPSNKVTEKGKDVELRCDPISGHTALYWYRQSLGQGLEFLIYFQGNSAPDKSGLPSDRFSAERTGGSVSTLTIQRTQQEDSAVYLCASSIPGLAGGEEQFFGPGTRLTVL.

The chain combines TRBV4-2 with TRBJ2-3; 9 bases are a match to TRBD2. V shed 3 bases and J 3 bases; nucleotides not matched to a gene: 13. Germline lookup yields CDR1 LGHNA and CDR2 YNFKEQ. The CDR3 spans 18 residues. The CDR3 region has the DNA TGTGCCAGCAGCCAGAGTCTGGGAAGCGGGGGGCGGACAGATACGCAGTATTTT. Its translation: CASSQSLGSGGRTDTQYF.

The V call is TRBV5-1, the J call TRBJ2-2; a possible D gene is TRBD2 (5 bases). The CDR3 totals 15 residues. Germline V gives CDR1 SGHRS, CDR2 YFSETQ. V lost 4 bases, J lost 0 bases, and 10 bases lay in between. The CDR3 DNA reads TGCGCCAGCAGCCCGGGATTTCCGAACACCGGGGAGCTGTTTTTT. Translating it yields CASSPGFPNTGELFF.

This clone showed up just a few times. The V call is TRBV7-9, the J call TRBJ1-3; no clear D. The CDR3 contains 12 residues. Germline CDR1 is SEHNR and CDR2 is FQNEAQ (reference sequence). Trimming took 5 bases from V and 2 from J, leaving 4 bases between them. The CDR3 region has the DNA TGTGCCAGCAGCCTTACTGGAAACACCATATATTTT. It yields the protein CASSLTGNTIYF.

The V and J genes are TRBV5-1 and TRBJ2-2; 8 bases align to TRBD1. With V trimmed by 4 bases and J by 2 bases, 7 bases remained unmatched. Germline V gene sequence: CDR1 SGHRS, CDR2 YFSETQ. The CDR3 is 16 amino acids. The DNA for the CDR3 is TGCGCCAGCAGCGGGGGACAGGCGCTAAACACCGGGGAGCTGTTTTTT. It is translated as CASSGGQALNTGELFF. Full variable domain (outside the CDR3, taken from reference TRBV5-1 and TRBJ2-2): KAGVTQTPRYLIKTRGQQVTLSCSPISGHRSVSWYQQTPGQGLQFLFEYFSETQRNKGNFPGRFSGRQFSNSRSEMNVSTLELGDSALYLCASSGGQALNTGELFFGEGSRLTVL.

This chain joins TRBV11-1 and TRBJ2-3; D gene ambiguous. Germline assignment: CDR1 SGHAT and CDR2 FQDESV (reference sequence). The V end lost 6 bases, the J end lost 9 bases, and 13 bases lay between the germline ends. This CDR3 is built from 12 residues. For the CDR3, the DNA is TGTGCCAGCAGTCCTCGACTCGAGACGCAGTATTTT. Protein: CASSPRLETQYF.

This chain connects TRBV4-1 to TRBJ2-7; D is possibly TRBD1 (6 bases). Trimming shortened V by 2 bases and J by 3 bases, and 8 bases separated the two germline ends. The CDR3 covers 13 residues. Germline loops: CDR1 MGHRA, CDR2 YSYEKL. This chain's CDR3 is CASSQPQGYEQYF. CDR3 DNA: TGCGCCAGCAGCCAACCACAGGGCTACGAGCAGTACTTC.

CDR3 amino acids: CASSEVDRGGYNEQFF. The CDR3 nucleotides read TGTGCCAGCAGTGAAGTGGACAGGGGGGGGTACAATGAGCAGTTCTTC. The gene calls are TRBV6-1 and TRBJ2-1, with 10 nucleotides matching TRBD1. The V and J ends lost 1 base and 4 bases, in that order; junction bases with no gene match: 4. In germline, CDR1 is MNHNS, CDR2 SASEGT. The CDR3 runs 16 residues.

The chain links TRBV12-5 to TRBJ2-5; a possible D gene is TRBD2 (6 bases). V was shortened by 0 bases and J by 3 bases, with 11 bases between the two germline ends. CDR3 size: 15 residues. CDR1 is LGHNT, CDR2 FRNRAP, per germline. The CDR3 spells CASGLVVTGEETQYF. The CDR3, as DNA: TGTGCTAGTGGTTTGGTAGTGACGGGAGAAGAGACCCAGTACTTC.

The CDR3 here is CASSYRGLQPVVPYEQYF. CDR3 bases: TGTGCCAGCAGTTACAGGGGGCTTCAGCCAGTGGTTCCCTACGAGCAGTACTTC. The V gene is TRBV6-2 or TRBV6-3, the J gene TRBJ2-7; 7 bases are a match to TRBD1. Germline V gene lookup returns CDR1 MNHEY and CDR2 SVGEGT. J gave up 2 bases and V 2 bases, and 15 bases lay outside the gene matches. The CDR3 has 18 residues.